This is a list of T cell receptor beta chains from one sample in a study of technical replicates of blood from a few donors. Here immunoSEQ multiplex PCR was the method, and the copy in TCRdb shows in-frame clones only, minus some. The sample holds around 56,000 clones, over 90% seen once. Material for sequencing was PBMCs. Every receptor here comes from a human donor in good health. Some clones in this sample may be carry-over from other donors' samples. CDR3s include the opening cysteine and the closing phenylalanine or tryptophan. Size is omitted from some rows. Given values are once, few, many or a class for expanded clones.

CDR3: CASSNGQSTDTQYF; size: once; V: TRBV7-2
CDR3: CASSSTGGAAGYTF; size: -; V: TRBV19
CDR3: CASTPHTGELFF; size: -; V: TRBV6-6
CDR3: CASSQTSVKSSYNEQFF; size: -; V: TRBV4-3
CDR3: CASSLDLADTGELFF; size: -; V: TRBV7-9
CDR3: CASSQDRNQPQHF; size: -; V: TRBV4-3
CDR3: CASSVVASGVTDTQYF; size: -; V: TRBV9
CDR3: CATSREHGTLGNEQFF; size: -; V: TRBV15
CDR3: CASSLDWTAANYGYTF; size: -; V: TRBV11-2
CDR3: CAWSVKSSGNTIYF; size: -; V: TRBV30